This TCR beta chain was obtained from a study of blood T cell repertoires in COVID-19 (dated by TCRdb to the early 2020s). About the investigation overall: Collaborator samples came from the United States, Italy and Spain and covered acute and convalescent phases of COVID-19. The material from the prospective study consisted of cDNA or gDNA derived from T cells, B-cell-depleted T cells, or PBMCs. The dataset comprised deeply sampled blood TCRbeta repertoires from subjects exposed to, actively infected with, or recovered from COVID-19. The repertoires were made available in a free public database intended to serve as a resource for research on the immune response to SARS-CoV-2. Samples were obtained from the ongoing ImmuneRACE study (first 160 participants) and from about 1,300 subjects provided by 6 global collaborators. Nearly every sample came with metadata listing a de-identified subject ID, COVID-19 status, age in years and sex. HLA class I and class II types, where available, came from metadata supplied by the sample provider rather than from assay-based typing. The paper as a whole reports these results and caveats: The amount of clinical and demographic metadata varied by source and participant and was provided uncurated.

In the prospective study, participants were roughly 18 to 100 years old, resided in around 25 geographic areas of the United States, and were enrolled through a virtual design. In the prospective study, participants were assigned to cohorts based on the clinical history participants reported in a screening survey and a study questionnaire. Recovered participants in ImmuneRACE Cohort 3 were defined by two consecutive negative NP/OP PCR tests, clearance by a healthcare professional, or resolution of symptoms. Mobile phlebotomists in the prospective study collected whole blood, serum and a nasopharyngeal or oropharyngeal swab from every participant. Participants in the prospective study had the option to provide additional blood draws and questionnaires over a roughly two-month period. Before DNA extraction, blood samples from the prospective study were shipped at room temperature or frozen. As regards this clone: Its target antigen remains unknown. Qualities for individual bases were not recorded, and no much larger clone is one base off.

Reading from cysteine to phenylalanine, the CDR3 counts 14 amino acids. The sequence is cut down to CDR3 DNA, 42 bases in frame from base 1. The germline V gene gives CDR1 as SGDLS and CDR2 as YYNGEE. The junction shows trimming of 5 bases on V and 4 bases on J, and the gene matches do not reach 2 bases of it. The immunoSEQ Assay, a bias-controlled multiplex PCR, was used to amplify TCRbeta CDR3 regions from genomic DNA. In the original analysis: The number of nucleated cells in each sample was estimated from the amplification of reference gene primers within the assay. To quantify the absolute abundance of each unique TCRbeta CDR3 rearrangement, sequence reads were collapsed and filtered. For each sample, productive Simpson clonality was calculated as the square root of Simpson's diversity index over productive rearrangements. TCRdb limited this immuneACCESS table to in-frame rearrangements with V and J called. A share of clones is missing; checked studies link under half to unresolved V genes, and the rest is unexplained. V and J calls and clone size are copied from that table; D and trimming were computed from the DNA. The sample table shows a few hundred thousand clones, and less than 95% are seen once. The top ten constitute around 0.6% of the sample.

The sequence derives from a young man who had recovered from COVID-19. Sequences were obtained from PBMCs or T cells enriched from blood (not recorded which). The chain uses TRBV9 and TRBJ2-1; TRBD2 lines up with 11 middle nucleotides. The sequenced DNA is TGTGCCAGCAGTACTAGCGGGGGTTACAATGAGCAGTTCTTC. It translates as CASSTSGGYNEQFF.